This T cell receptor (beta chain) originates from a study of T-cell memory formation after mild COVID-19. Study-level results: Contracting clones from day 15 to 85 had balanced CD4/CD8; later expanders favoured CD4+. Confirmation was lacking for SARS-CoV-2 specificity of second-wave clones that peaked on day 37. Cross-reactive memory appears to have joined, as suggested by some responding clones showing up in pre-infection memory.

This clonotype was seen many times. Antigen: not known. TCRdb re-analysed the 5' RACE reads in MiXCR, keeping a single row per CDR3 protein. The data contain fewer than 450,000 distinct CDR3 sequences, 20% to 25% of them seen just once; the ten biggest clones take up around 13%. V was cut by 4 bases and J by 0 bases, with 13 bases left in between. This CDR3 has 14 amino acids. Germline CDR1 reads SQVTM; CDR2 reads ANQGSEA. Input material: PBMCs or a T cell subset sorted from them (not recorded which). This TCR came from an adult woman who had mild COVID-19 (a few samples of this study predate the infection). Cell type and time point are not known. This chain uses TRBV29-1 with TRBJ2-7; D remains unclear. Here the CDR3 DNA reads TGCAGCGTTGCGGGCAGCTGGAGCTCCTACGAGCAGTACTTC. Its translation: CSVAGSWSSYEQYF.